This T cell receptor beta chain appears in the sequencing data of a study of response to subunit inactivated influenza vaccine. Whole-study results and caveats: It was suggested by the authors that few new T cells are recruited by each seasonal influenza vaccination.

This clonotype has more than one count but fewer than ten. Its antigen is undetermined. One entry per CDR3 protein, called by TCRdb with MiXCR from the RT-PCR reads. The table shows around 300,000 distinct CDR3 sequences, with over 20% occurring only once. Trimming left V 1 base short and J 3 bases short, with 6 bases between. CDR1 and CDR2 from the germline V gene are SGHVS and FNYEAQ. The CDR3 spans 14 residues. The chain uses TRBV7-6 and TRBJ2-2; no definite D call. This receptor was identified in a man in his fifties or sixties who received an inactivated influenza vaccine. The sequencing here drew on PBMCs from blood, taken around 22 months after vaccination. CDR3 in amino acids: CASSLEGYTGELFF. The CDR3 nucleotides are TGTGCCAGCAGCTTAGAGGGTTACACCGGGGAGCTGTTTTTT.